This T cell receptor (beta chain) comes out of a study of control samples from healthy donors and cancer patients. The method was immunoSEQ multiplex PCR; TCRdb's version includes in-frame clones alone and lacks a portion of them. The sample lists more than 95,000 clones, roughly 84% occurring once. This clone was seen only once. CDR3 size: 12 residues. The V end lost 6 bases, the J end lost 5 bases, and 13 bases lay between the germline ends. Germline CDR1 is SQVTM and CDR2 is ANQGSEA. Sequenced sample: blood. The rearrangement links TRBV29-1 to TRBJ1-1; possibly TRBD1 for D (5 bases). This clonotype was obtained from a man in his forties or fifties in good health. CDR3 loop: CSVYGAGTEAFF. The DNA for the CDR3 is TGCAGCGTCTACGGAGCAGGGACTGAAGCTTTCTTT.